This TCR beta chain was identified during a study of shared clonotypes between healthy human individuals. About the research overall: Donors, aged 18 to 49, were a couple of women and a few men. Three plates each covered CD4 naive and memory; CD8 naive two, CD8 memory one.

Germline CDR1 MNHEY, CDR2 SMNVEV (reference sequence). Between the trimmed V and J ends, which lost 6 bases and 6 bases, there was a span of 14 bases. This CDR3 is 14 amino acids long. This table comes from immunoSEQ multiplex PCR, and its TCRdb copy is limited to in-frame clones, with some not included. The sample yields roughly 2.1 million clones, 90% to 95% seen once. Only CD45RO-negative cells positively selected for CCR7 counted as naive CD8 cells, so terminally differentiated effector memory CD45RA+ cells were excluded. Specimen: naive CD8+ T cells from PBMCs. V is TRBV27 and J is TRBJ2-2, with D possibly TRBD2 on 5 matching bases. This sequence was found in a man aged 18 to 35 in good health. Some clones in this sample may be carry-over from other donors' samples. CDR3 DNA: TGTGCCAGCAGCCCCAGCGGAGTTGCCGGGGAGCTGTTTTTT. As protein: CASSPSGVAGELFF.